Each of the 17 T cell receptor beta chains below was sequenced from the same sample in a study of blood T cell repertoires in COVID-19 (TCRdb year 2020). Libraries were prepared through the immunoSEQ multiplex PCR assay. In TCRdb, the immuneACCESS table is reduced to in-frame sequences with V and J assigned. These tables do not hold every clone; where another copy was compared, an unresolved V gene accounts for under half, and the others remain unexplained. In this sample the table shows about 150,000 clones, around 80% of which occur a single time. Jointly, the top ten make up roughly 13% of the sample. Sequenced sample: peripheral blood. Receptors were obtained from a man in his 60s with active or convalescent COVID-19.

The V and J genes are TRBV9 and TRBJ1-1, with 7 bases matching TRBD1. Germline V lookup: CDR1 SGDLS, CDR2 YYNGEE. The CDR3 contains 17 residues. With 0 bases clipped from V and 0 bases from J, the junction kept 8 bases outside the gene matches. The CDR3 loop is CASSVVPLTGLNTEAFF. The CDR3, as DNA: TGTGCCAGCAGCGTAGTTCCCCTGACAGGGCTGAACACTGAAGCTTTCTTT.

The rearrangement uses TRBV18 and TRBJ1-1; TRBD1 might be the D (6 bases). This CDR3 is 13 amino acids long. CDR1 KGHSH and CDR2 LQKENI come from the germline V gene. Trimming cost V 6 bases and J 1 base, with 9 bases left between them. The CDR3 sequence: CASSSTGNTEAFF. CDR3 bases: TGTGCCAGCTCCTCGACAGGGAACACTGAAGCTTTCTTT.

The chain employs TRBV6-5 and TRBJ2-3; 12 nucleotides agree with TRBD2. The CDR3 has 15 amino acids. The germline V gene encodes CDR1 MNHEY and CDR2 SVGAGI. V trimming: 7 bases; J trimming: 7 bases; junction bases outside the gene matches: 9. The CDR3 reads CASNDGLAGTHTQYF. CDR3 sequence (DNA): TGTGCCAGCAACGACGGACTAGCGGGAACGCATACGCAGTATTTT.

The chain couples TRBV28 to TRBJ2-5; 11 bases line up with TRBD1. Germline CDR1 is MDHEN and CDR2 is SYDVKM. Trimming took 4 bases from V and 3 from J; bases not matched to a gene: 4. The CDR3 runs 15 residues. In DNA form, the CDR3 reads TGTGCCAGCAGTTCCGCGGGACAGGGGGAAGAGACCCAGTACTTC. Amino acid sequence: CASSSAGQGEETQYF. Variable domain in full (rest from reference TRBV28 and TRBJ2-5): DVKVTQSSRYLVKRTGEKVFLECVQDMDHENMFWYRQDPGLGLRLIYFSYDVKMKEKGDIPEGYSVSREKKERFSLILESASTNQTSMYLCASSSAGQGEETQYFGPGTRLLVL.

The V and J genes are TRBV11-3 and TRBJ2-2; perhaps TRBD2 as D (6 bases). Deletions cut 1 base from V and 7 bases from J, with 13 bases between. Germline V lookup: CDR1 SGHNT, CDR2 YENEEA. The CDR3 runs 15 residues. CDR3 amino acids: CASSLASGSGGELFF. CDR3 nucleotide sequence: TGTGCCAGCAGCTTAGCATCCGGGAGTGGCGGGGAGCTGTTTTTT.

V gene TRBV24-1 combines with J gene TRBJ1-1, with TRBD1 identical over 11 bases. In germline, CDR1 is KGHDR, CDR2 SFDVKD. V shed 12 bases and J 6 bases; nucleotides not matched to a gene: 11. The CDR3 spans 14 residues. Here the CDR3 reads CAPRTGGLSAEAFF. The CDR3 DNA is TGTGCCCCCCGGACAGGGGGCTTGAGTGCTGAAGCTTTCTTT.

The chain combines TRBV7-9 with TRBJ2-1, with 10 positions matching TRBD2. Germline CDR1 SEHNR, CDR2 FQNEAQ (reference sequence). The CDR3 extends over 16 amino acids. The J segment lost 9 bases and the V segment lost 5 bases, leaving 13 bases of the junction unmatched. CDR3 residues: CASSPIPSGSALEQFF. In DNA, the CDR3 is TGTGCCAGCAGCCCGATTCCTAGCGGGAGTGCGCTTGAGCAGTTCTTC.

The chain carries TRBV18 and TRBJ1-3; tentative D call: TRBD1 (6 bases). The CDR3 covers 16 residues. CDR1 KGHSH and CDR2 LQKENI come from the germline V gene. V was cut by 4 bases and J by 1 base, with 14 bases left in between. In DNA, the CDR3 is TGTGCCAGCTCACTCGAACAGGGTGGGTCTGGAAACACCATATATTTT. This translates into CASSLEQGGSGNTIYF. Full variable domain (rest looked up from reference TRBV18 and TRBJ1-3): NAGVMQNPRHLVRRRGQEARLRCSPMKGHSHVYWYRQLPEEGLKFMVYLQKENIIDESGMPKERFSAEFPKEGPSILRIQQVVRGDSAAYFCASSLEQGGSGNTIYFGEGSWLTVV.

This chain joins TRBV30 and TRBJ1-1, with D unclear. CDR1 and CDR2 from the germline V gene are GTSNPN and SVGIG (reference sequence). The CDR3 loop spans 12 amino acids. The ends were cut back, 2 bases at V and 4 bases at J, with 8 bases in the middle. In DNA form, the CDR3 reads TGTGCCTGGAGTCAGCGGGTCACTGAAGCTTTCTTT. Its translation is CAWSQRVTEAFF. The full variable domain, rest sourced from reference TRBV30 and TRBJ1-1, is SQTIHQWPATLVQPVGSPLSLECTVEGTSNPNLYWYRQAAGRGLQLLFYSVGIGQISSEVPQNLSASRPQDRQFILSSKKLLLSDSGFYLCAWSQRVTEAFFGQGTRLTVV.

This sequence joins TRBV29-1 and TRBJ1-2; TRBD1 matches at 10 bases. J was trimmed by 6 bases and V by 6 bases; bases with no gene match: 4. CDR1 and CDR2 (germline): SQVTM, ANQGSEA. This CDR3 is 12 amino acids long. The CDR3 is CSVGQGKDGYTF. DNA for the CDR3: TGCAGCGTGGGACAGGGGAAAGATGGCTACACCTTC.

This clone was detected only a few times. Here the CDR3 reads CASSQDLGQVSYEQYF. Here the CDR3 DNA reads TGCGCCAGCAGCCAAGATCTGGGACAGGTGAGCTACGAGCAGTACTTC. The chain employs TRBV4-3 and TRBJ2-7; the match to TRBD1 covers 8 bases. Germline CDR1 reads LGHNA; CDR2 reads YSLEER. This CDR3 has 16 residues. With 0 bases clipped from V and 3 bases from J, the junction kept 7 bases outside the gene matches.

This rearrangement joins TRBV5-1 to TRBJ2-1; 7 nucleotides match TRBD2. The CDR3 is made up of 14 amino acids. Germline V gives CDR1 SGHRS, CDR2 YFSETQ. Losses at the gene ends were 6 bases for V and 13 bases for J; bases not matched to a gene: 16. CDR3 sequence reads: CASTQGLAAGLQFF. The CDR3 DNA reads as TGCGCCAGCACCCAGGGCCTAGCGGCAGGACTCCAGTTCTTC.

The V gene is TRBV24-1, the J gene TRBJ2-7, with D perhaps matching TRBD2 (5 bases). There are 11 residues in the CDR3. Trimming shortened V by 5 bases and J by 4 bases, and 5 bases separated the two germline ends. Germline V gene sequence: CDR1 KGHDR, CDR2 SFDVKD. The DNA for the CDR3 is TGTGCCACCAGTGCGGGGTACGAGCAGTACTTC. This translates into CATSAGYEQYF.

The gene calls are TRBV6-4 and TRBJ2-3, with 10 bases lining up with TRBD2. The CDR3 contains 15 residues. Germline CDR1 and CDR2: MRHNA and SNTAGT. The trim removed 7 bases at V and 0 bases at J, leaving 4 bases unmatched. This chain's CDR3 is CASTLAGASTDTQYF. DNA for the CDR3: TGTGCCAGCACTCTAGCGGGAGCTAGCACAGATACGCAGTATTTT.

The chain has TRBV2 and TRBJ1-2; a weak D match, TRBD1 (6 bases). The CDR3 has 12 amino acids. The V end was cut by 6 bases, the J end by 6 bases, with 11 bases between. Germline assignment: CDR1 SNHLY and CDR2 FYNNEI. CDR3 coding DNA: TGTGCCAGCAGGGACAGCAGGAATGGCTACACCTTC. Translation: CASRDSRNGYTF.

V and J are TRBV6-1 and TRBJ2-6; D may be TRBD1 (5 bases). The CDR3 sequence is 15 residues long. The V end lost 3 bases, the J end lost 0 bases, and 6 bases lay between the germline ends. CDR1 is MNHNS and CDR2 is SASEGT in the germline V gene. CDR3 nucleotide sequence: TGTGCCAGCAGTGAGGGGCCCTCTGGGGCCAACGTCCTGACTTTC. Its translation: CASSEGPSGANVLTF.

J is TRBJ2-3 and V is TRBV15, with 8 bases matching TRBD1. Trimming removed 5 bases from V and 2 bases from J; junction bases left unmatched: 9. The germline CDR1 and CDR2 sequences are LNHNV and YYDKDF (reference sequence). This CDR3 is built from 16 residues. The CDR3 coding sequence is TGTGCCACCAGCGGCAGGGGGCAGCAGGCCACAGATACGCAGTATTTT. Translation gives CATSGRGQQATDTQYF.